The 10 T cell receptor beta chains presented below share a single source sample, sequenced in a study of T cell responses to AZD1222 COVID-19 vaccine. Produced via immunoSEQ multiplex PCR; TCRdb's table is partial and in-frame only. Found here are 250,000 or so clones, 85% to 95% of them singletons; the top ten hold 0.55%. The sample in question was peripheral blood, obtained on day 0 of AZD1222 vaccination. These receptors all come from an adult in good health.

V is TRBV3-1 (or the pseudogene TRBV3-2) and J is TRBJ1-3; D ambiguous. The CDR3 length is 15 residues. Germline V CDR1 and CDR2: LGHDT, YNNKEL (reference sequence). V gave up 3 bases and J gave up 0 bases, with 9 bases separating them. The CDR3 here is CASSHSASSGNTIYF. The CDR3 bases are TGTGCCAGCAGCCATTCGGCCTCCTCTGGAAACACCATATATTTT.

Concerning this clone: Sequence at one end of the junction differs from germline and may be a read error. This chain links TRBV7-7 with TRBJ2-3; 12 nucleotides match TRBD2. CDR3 length: 16 residues. Germline lookup yields CDR1 SSHAT and CDR2 FNYEAQ (reference sequence). The CDR3 region has the DNA TGTGCTAGCATCCATTCTAGCGGGGGGGAAACAGATACGCAGTATTTT. It codes for CASIHSSGGETDTQYF.

The chain recombines TRBV3-1 (or the pseudogene TRBV3-2) with TRBJ1-4; tentative D call: TRBD1 (5 bases). The V end was cut by 0 bases, the J end by 13 bases, with 9 bases between. The CDR3 has 12 residues. From germline, CDR1 is LGHDT and CDR2 YNNKEL (reference sequence). The CDR3 coding sequence is TGTGCCAGCAGCCAAGATGGGGGTTCACTGTTTTTT. This sequence encodes CASSQDGGSLFF.

This clone was seen only once. V gene TRBV2 combines with J gene TRBJ1-2, with D uncertain. Trimming removed 5 bases at V and 11 bases at J, with 24 bases between. Germline CDR1 and CDR2: SNHLY and FYNNEI. The CDR3 consists of 15 residues. CDR3 sequence reads: CASSKGRIGSDQYTF. CDR3 sequence (DNA): TGTGCCAGCAGTAAAGGTCGGATTGGGTCGGACCAGTACACCTTC.

In this sample, this clone turned up a few times. The V call is TRBV7-2, the J call TRBJ2-7; 9 nucleotides line up with TRBD1. The germline V gene has CDR1 SGHTA and CDR2 FQGNSA. Germline trimming cut 5 bases from V and 6 bases from J; bases unmatched to any gene: 8. There are 14 residues in the CDR3. The CDR3 reads CASSPGQGYGEQYF. The CDR3 DNA reads TGTGCCAGCAGCCCCGGACAGGGGTATGGCGAGCAGTACTTC.

The chain carries TRBV12-3 or TRBV12-4 and TRBJ1-4; unclear D gene. Trimming stripped 6 bases from V and 10 bases from J, with 9 bases between. The CDR3 consists of 11 residues. For the CDR3, the DNA is TGTGCCAGCAGCACTTCTGGAAAACTGTTTTTT. It codes for CASSTSGKLFF.

This clone has just a few counts. The V call is TRBV21-1, the J call TRBJ2-7; whether TRBD1, the table's D call, matches the DNA was not checked. TRBV21-1 has pseudogene status. The CDR3 is 14 residues long. The CDR3 DNA reads TGTGCCAGCAGCAAAGCGCTTTCAGGGTACGAGCAGTACTTC. This codes for CASSKALSGYEQYF.

This clone showed up just a few times. The CDR3 DNA sequence: TGTGCCAGCAGTTCTAGGACGGGTAGCTACGAGCAGTACTTC. Translation gives CASSSRTGSYEQYF. The chain has TRBV28 and TRBJ2-7; no reliable D call. The V end was cut by 4 bases, the J end by 3 bases, with 13 bases between. CDR3 length equals 14 residues. Per the germline V gene, CDR1 is MDHEN and CDR2 is SYDVKM.

The rearrangement uses TRBV6-5 and TRBJ1-2; D not certain. CDR1 is MNHEY, CDR2 SVGAGI, per germline. Trimming stripped 0 bases from V and 4 bases from J, with 9 bases between. The CDR3 is made up of 14 amino acids. The CDR3 DNA sequence: TGTGCCAGCAGTTACTCGGACGGCCCCTATGGCTACACCTTC. Its translation is CASSYSDGPYGYTF.

The V gene is TRBV11-2, the J gene TRBJ2-6; a possible D gene is TRBD1 (6 bases). Germline CDR1 reads SGHAT; CDR2 reads FQNNGV. This CDR3 is built from 17 residues. With 4 bases removed from V and 0 bases from J, the gap between germline ends came to 13 bases. CDR3 region: CASSSLGQSSGANVLTF. CDR3 DNA sequence: TGTGCCAGCAGCTCTCTAGGACAGAGCTCTGGGGCCAACGTCCTGACTTTC. The complete variable domain, with remaining parts taken from reference TRBV11-2 and TRBJ2-6, reads EAGVAQSPRYKIIEKRQSVAFWCNPISGHATLYWYQQILGQGPKLLIQFQNNGVVDDSQLPKDRFSAERLKGVDSTLKIQPAKLEDSAVYLCASSSLGQSSGANVLTFGAGSRLTVL.